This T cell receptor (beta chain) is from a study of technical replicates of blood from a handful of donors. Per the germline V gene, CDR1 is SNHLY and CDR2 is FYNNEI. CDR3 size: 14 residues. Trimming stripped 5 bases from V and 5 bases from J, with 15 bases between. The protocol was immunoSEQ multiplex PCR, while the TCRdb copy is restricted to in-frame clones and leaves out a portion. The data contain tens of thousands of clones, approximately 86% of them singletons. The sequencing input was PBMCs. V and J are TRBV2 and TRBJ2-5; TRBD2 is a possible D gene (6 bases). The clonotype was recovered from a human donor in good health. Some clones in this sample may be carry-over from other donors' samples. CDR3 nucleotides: TGTGCCAGCAGTCCTAGGGTGGGGAGGGAGACCCAGTACTTC. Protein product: CASSPRVGRETQYF.